This entry lists 3 T cell receptor beta chains sequenced from one sample in a study of CXCR3-negative and CXCR3-positive naive CD8 T cells. cDNA libraries for TRB were generated by 5' RACE incorporating UMI labels. TCRdb re-called the 5' RACE reads, yielding one record per CDR3 amino acid sequence without DNA. The sample totals thousands of distinct CDR3 sequences; its top ten clones hold around 1.9%. The sample was naive CXCR3- CD8+ T cells from blood. Subset defined: CD45RO-CCR7+CD27+CD95- naive CD8+ T cells lacking CXCR3 (TNR3-). Every receptor here comes from a human donor in good health. Some clones in this sample may be carry-over from other donors' samples.

The chain uses TRBV3-1 and TRBJ2-1. This CDR3 has 14 residues. Germline CDR1 and CDR2: LGHDT and YNNKEL (reference sequence). The CDR3 loop reads CASSQEGHRDEQFF.

Frequency places this clonotype as medium-sized. This sequence joins TRBV7-9 and TRBJ1-1; as DNA is missing, the TRBD1 call by TCRdb cannot be tested. The germline V gene encodes CDR1 SEHNR and CDR2 FQNEAQ (reference sequence). The CDR3 covers 15 residues. This CDR3 reads CASSLVLGVNTEAFF.

This clonotype is medium-sized by frequency. The chain has TRBV15 and TRBJ2-5; TCRdb's D call, TRBD2, is unchecked because there is no DNA. The CDR3 spans 15 residues. Germline lookup yields CDR1 LNHNV and CDR2 YYDKDF (reference sequence). CDR3 amino acids: CATSRGGISQETQYF.